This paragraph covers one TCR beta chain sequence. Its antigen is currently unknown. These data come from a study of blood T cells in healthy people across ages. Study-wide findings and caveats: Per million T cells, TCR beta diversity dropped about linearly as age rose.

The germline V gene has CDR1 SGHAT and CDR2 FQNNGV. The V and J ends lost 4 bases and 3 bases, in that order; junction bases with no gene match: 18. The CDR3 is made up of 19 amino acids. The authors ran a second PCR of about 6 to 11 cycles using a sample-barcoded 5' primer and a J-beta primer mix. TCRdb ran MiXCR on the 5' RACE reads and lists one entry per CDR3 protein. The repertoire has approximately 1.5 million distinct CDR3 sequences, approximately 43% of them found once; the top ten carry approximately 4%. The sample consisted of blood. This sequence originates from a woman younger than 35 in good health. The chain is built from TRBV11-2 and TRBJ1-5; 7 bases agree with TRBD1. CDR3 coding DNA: TGTGCCAGCAGCTCGAAAAGACAGGGTCGGGTCATCTCCAATCAGCCCCAGCATTTT. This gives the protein CASSSKRQGRVISNQPQHF.